This TCR beta chain is drawn from a study of regulatory T cells in long-lasting Graves disease. Overall study context: Antithyroid drugs had been given to newly diagnosed Graves' patients for under 3 months.

Note on this clonotype: Its target is not known.

Documented time point: newly diagnosed GD, antithyroid drugs for less than 3 months. With RNA extracted from PBMCs as input, the TCR library was made. The study, taken as a whole, reports: Favored gene segments in persistent disease were TRBV28, TRBJ1-2 and TRBJ2-5.

This CDR3 has 14 amino acids. The germline V gene has CDR1 SGHRS and CDR2 YFSETQ. The trim removed 4 bases at V and 4 bases at J, leaving 5 bases unmatched. Construction of TCR beta libraries relied on iRepertoire HTBI primers and on Arm-PCR targeting CDR3 regions. MiXCR was run by TCRdb on the multiplex PCR reads, yielding one entry per CDR3 protein. Counted here are 600,000 to 650,000 distinct CDR3 sequences, approximately 15% occurring once; the ten biggest clones make up 18%. A further study also used this sample, focusing on T cells in Graves' hyperthyroidism and ophthalmopathy.

The TCR sequence derives from a woman aged 30 to 39 with Graves disease. The rearrangement uses TRBV5-1 and TRBJ1-2, with 9 bases fitting TRBD1. The sample was peripheral blood mononuclear cells (PBMCs), taken at new diagnosis, from a patient treated with antithyroid drugs. The CDR3 protein is CASSTGTGPYGYTF. The DNA of the CDR3 is TGCGCCAGCAGCACCGGGACAGGGCCCTATGGCTACACCTTC.